The clone carrying this T cell receptor beta chain occurred once. No antigen is known for it. Though probably carrying unrecorded immune exposures, donors were nominally healthy at sampling. Per germline, CDR1 SGDLS and CDR2 YYNGEE. The CDR3 loop spans 14 amino acids. Trimming took 0 bases from V and 6 from J; bases not matched to a gene: 3. The record originates from a study of cytomegalovirus exposure and HLA in healthy donors. Findings of the study overall: The study designated 150 or so TCR beta chains cytomegalovirus-associated. An Asian-associated ancestry cluster reportedly showed fewer N-insertions than the approximately 650-donor mean in a later analysis.

Primers included in the PCR were 60 Vbeta and 13 Jbeta primers. The protocol was immunoSEQ multiplex PCR, while the TCRdb copy is restricted to in-frame clones and leaves out a portion. The sample lists roughly 100,000 clones, around 82% occurring once. V usage is TRBV9 and J usage is TRBJ1-5; TRBD1 aligns across 7 bases. The sequenced sample was PBMCs. The clonotype was recovered from a woman under 30 in good health and CMV-seropositive. CDR3 coding DNA: TGTGCCAGCAGCGTAGAGGGGGCGGGTCAGCCCCAGCATTTT. Its protein is CASSVEGAGQPQHF.